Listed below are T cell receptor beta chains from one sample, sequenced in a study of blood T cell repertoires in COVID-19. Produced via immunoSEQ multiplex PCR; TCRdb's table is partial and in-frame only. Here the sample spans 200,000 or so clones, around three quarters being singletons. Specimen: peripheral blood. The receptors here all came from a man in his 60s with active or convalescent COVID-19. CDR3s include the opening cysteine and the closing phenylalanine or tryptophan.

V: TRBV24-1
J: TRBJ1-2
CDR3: CATSDSGTADYGYTF

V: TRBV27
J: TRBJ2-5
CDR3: CASSLGGYQETQYF

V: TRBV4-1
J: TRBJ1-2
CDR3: CASSQASGENYGYTF

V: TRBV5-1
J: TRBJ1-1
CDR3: CASRKGDSLNTEAFF

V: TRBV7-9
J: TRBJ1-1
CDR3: CASSLRSGRATEAFF

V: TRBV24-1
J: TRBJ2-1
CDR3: CATQGSSYNEQFF

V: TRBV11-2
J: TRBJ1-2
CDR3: CASEAPEGVNGYTF

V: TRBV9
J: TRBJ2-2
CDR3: CASSVDGRNAGELFF

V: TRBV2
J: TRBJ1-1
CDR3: CASMVIGNSVAFF

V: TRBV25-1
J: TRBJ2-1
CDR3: CASSIRGPANNEQFF